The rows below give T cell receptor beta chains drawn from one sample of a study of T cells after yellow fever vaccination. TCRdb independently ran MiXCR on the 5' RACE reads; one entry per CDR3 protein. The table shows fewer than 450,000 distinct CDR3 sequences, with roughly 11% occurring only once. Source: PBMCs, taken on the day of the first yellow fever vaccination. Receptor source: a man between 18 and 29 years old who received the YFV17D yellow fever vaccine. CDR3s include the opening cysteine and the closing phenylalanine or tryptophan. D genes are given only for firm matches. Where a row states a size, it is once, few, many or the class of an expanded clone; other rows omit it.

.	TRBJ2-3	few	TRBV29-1	CSAVPTGLGGDTQYF	TGCAGCGCCGTACCTACAGGGCTGGGTGGAGATACGCAGTATTTT
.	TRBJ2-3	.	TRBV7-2	CASSPPRTRSDTQYF	TGTGCCAGCAGCCCCCCCCGGACAAGATCAGATACGCAGTATTTT
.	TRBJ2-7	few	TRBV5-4	CASRSAGRGSYEQYF	TGTGCCAGCAGATCCGCCGGCAGAGGCTCCTACGAGCAGTACTTC
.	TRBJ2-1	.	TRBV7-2	CASSFLAGLNNEQFF	TGTGCCAGCAGCTTTTTGGCAGGACTTAACAATGAGCAGTTCTTC
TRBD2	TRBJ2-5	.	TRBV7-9	CASSPPGGGLAVETQYF	TGTGCCAGCAGCCCCCCGGGGGGCGGACTAGCGGTAGAGACCCAGTACTTC
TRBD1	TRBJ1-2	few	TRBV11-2	CASSLEAGGDLDYGYTF	TGTGCCAGCAGCTTAGAGGCAGGGGGCGACTTAGACTATGGCTACACCTTC
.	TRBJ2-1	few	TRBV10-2	CASSPGGPYNEQFF	TGCGCCAGCAGTCCTGGCGGACCCTACAATGAGCAGTTCTTC
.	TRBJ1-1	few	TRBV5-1	CASSLQAGNTEAFF	TGCGCCAGCAGCTTACAGGCGGGGAACACTGAAGCTTTCTTT
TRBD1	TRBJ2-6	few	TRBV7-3	CASSPKSGTEYTGANVLTF	TGTGCCAGCAGCCCAAAGTCCGGGACAGAGTACACTGGGGCCAACGTCCTGACTTTC
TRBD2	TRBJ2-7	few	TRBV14	CASSVGGGAIEQYF	TGTGCCAGCAGCGTCGGCGGGGGGGCAATCGAGCAGTACTTC
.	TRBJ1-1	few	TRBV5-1	CASSAHMFSSPQQTEAFF	TGCGCCAGCAGCGCACACATGTTTTCGTCCCCCCAACAAACTGAAGCTTTCTTT
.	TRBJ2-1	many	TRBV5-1	CASSLGLVGSYNEQFF	TGCGCCAGCAGCTTGGGACTAGTTGGGTCTTACAATGAGCAGTTCTTC
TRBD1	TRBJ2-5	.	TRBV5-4	CASSKTGEYQETQYF	TGTGCCAGCAGCAAGACAGGGGAGTACCAAGAGACCCAGTACTTC
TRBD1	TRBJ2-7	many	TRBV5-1	CASSNGQGNHEQYF	TGCGCCAGCAGCAACGGACAGGGGAACCACGAGCAGTACTTC
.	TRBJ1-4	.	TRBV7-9	CASSWDNEKLFF	TGTGCCAGCAGCTGGGACAATGAAAAACTGTTTTTT
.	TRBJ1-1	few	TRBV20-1	CSAVTGPYSEAFF	TGCAGTGCCGTAACAGGGCCCTACTCTGAAGCTTTCTTT
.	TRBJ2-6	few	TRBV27	CASSLQGGGANVLTF	TGTGCCAGCAGTTTACAGGGCGGAGGGGCCAACGTCCTGACTTTC
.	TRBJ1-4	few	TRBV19	CASSIESRPTNYEKLFF	TGTGCCAGTAGTATAGAATCAAGACCGACTAATTATGAAAAACTGTTTTTT
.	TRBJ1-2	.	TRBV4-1	CASSQDSDGTLYGYTF	TGCGCCAGCAGCCAAGATTCGGACGGGACACTGTATGGCTACACCTTC
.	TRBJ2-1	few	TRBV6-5	CASSYRPDYNEQFF	TGTGCCAGCAGTTACAGGCCGGATTACAATGAGCAGTTCTTC
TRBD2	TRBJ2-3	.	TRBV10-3	CAISLSGGDTDTQYF	TGTGCCATCAGCTTAAGCGGGGGAGACACAGATACGCAGTATTTT
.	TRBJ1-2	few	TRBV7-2	CASSPQTGTPNGYTF	TGTGCCAGCAGCCCACAAACCGGGACACCAAATGGCTACACCTTC
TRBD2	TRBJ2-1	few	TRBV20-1	CSAGLIAGGYNEQFF	TGCAGTGCTGGATTGATAGCGGGGGGTTACAATGAGCAGTTCTTC
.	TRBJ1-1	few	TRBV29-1	CSVEKAMMNTEAFF	TGCAGCGTCGAAAAGGCTATGATGAACACTGAAGCTTTCTTT
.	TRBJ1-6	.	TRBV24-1	CATSDSSTGLDSPLHF	TGTGCCACCAGTGATTCGTCGACAGGATTAGATTCACCCCTCCACTTT
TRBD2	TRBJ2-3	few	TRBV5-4	CASRETSGKDTQYF	TGTGCCAGCAGGGAGACTAGCGGTAAAGATACGCAGTATTTT
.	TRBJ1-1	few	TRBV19	CASSTPGTNTEAFF	TGTGCCAGTAGTACTCCGGGGACGAACACTGAAGCTTTCTTT
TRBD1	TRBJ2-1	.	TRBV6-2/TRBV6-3	CASSSKTRTGKEQFF	TGTGCCAGCAGTTCCAAAACGAGGACAGGGAAAGAGCAGTTCTTC
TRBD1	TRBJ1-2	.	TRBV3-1	CASTETGLNGNTF	TGTGCCAGCACCGAGACAGGGTTAAATGGCAACACCTTC
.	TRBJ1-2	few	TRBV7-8	CASMHPGAGGYTF	TGTGCCAGCATGCACCCGGGGGCGGGAGGCTACACCTTC
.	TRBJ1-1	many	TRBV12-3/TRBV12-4	CASSPWGNTEAFF	TGTGCCAGCAGCCCCTGGGGGAACACTGAAGCTTTCTTT
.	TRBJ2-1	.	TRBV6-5	CASSYTTGYEQFF	TGTGCCAGCAGTTACACAACAGGGTATGAGCAGTTCTTC
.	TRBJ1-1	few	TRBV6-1	CASRVRVDTEAFF	TGTGCCAGCAGAGTTCGGGTGGACACTGAAGCTTTCTTT
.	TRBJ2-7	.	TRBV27	CASSFRYDSQGVEQYF	TGTGCCAGCAGTTTCCGTTACGATTCACAGGGAGTTGAGCAGTACTTC
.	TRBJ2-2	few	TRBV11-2	CASSWARGANTGELFF	TGTGCCAGCAGCTGGGCGAGGGGGGCGAACACCGGGGAGCTGTTTTTT
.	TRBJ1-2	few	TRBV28	CASSLLQGGSYTF	TGTGCCAGCAGTTTATTGCAGGGCGGTAGCTACACCTTC
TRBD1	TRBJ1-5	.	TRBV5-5	CASSLRWDRGVTQHF	TGTGCCAGCAGCTTGAGATGGGACAGGGGGGTGACCCAGCATTTT
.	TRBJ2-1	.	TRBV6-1	CASSLLGTYNEQFF	TGTGCCAGCAGCCTCTTGGGGACCTACAATGAGCAGTTCTTC
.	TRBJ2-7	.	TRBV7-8	CASSATFSAVYEQYF	TGTGCCAGCAGCGCGACGTTTTCTGCCGTTTACGAGCAGTACTTC
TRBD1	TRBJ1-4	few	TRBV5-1	CASSLTVGQGAQEKLFF	TGCGCCAGCAGCTTGACCGTAGGACAGGGGGCTCAAGAAAAACTGTTTTTT
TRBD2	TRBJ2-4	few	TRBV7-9	CASSSLRAGEVIQYF	TGTGCCAGCAGCTCCTTGAGGGCGGGGGAGGTCATTCAGTACTTC
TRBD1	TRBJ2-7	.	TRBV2	CASREGTAGGQYF	TGTGCCAGCAGGGAAGGGACAGCTGGCGGGCAGTACTTC
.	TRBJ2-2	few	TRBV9	CASSVNRGPAFGTGELFF	TGTGCCAGCAGCGTAAATCGGGGACCCGCCTTTGGCACCGGGGAGCTGTTTTTT
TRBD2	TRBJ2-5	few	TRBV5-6	CATGRGTRETQYF	TGTGCCACCGGACGAGGGACTAGGGAGACCCAGTACTTC
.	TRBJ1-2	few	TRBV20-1	CSATWGGGIIHGYTF	TGCAGTGCTACCTGGGGGGGAGGGATAATTCATGGCTACACCTTC
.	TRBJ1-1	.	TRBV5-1	CASSAGDHGAEAFF	TGCGCCAGCAGCGCCGGAGACCATGGGGCTGAAGCTTTCTTT
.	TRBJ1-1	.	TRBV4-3	CASSQDRMGGTEAFF	TGCGCCAGCAGCCAAGATCGCATGGGGGGCACTGAAGCTTTCTTT
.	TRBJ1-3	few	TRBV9	CASSVEGTSSSGNTIYF	TGTGCCAGCAGCGTAGAGGGGACCTCATCCTCTGGAAACACCATATATTTT
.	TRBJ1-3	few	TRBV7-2	CASSLGTFGREIYF	TGTGCCAGCAGCTTAGGGACATTTGGGAGGGAGATATATTTT
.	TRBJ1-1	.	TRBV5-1	CASSSAVNTEAFF	TGCGCCAGCAGCTCTGCCGTAAACACTGAAGCTTTCTTT
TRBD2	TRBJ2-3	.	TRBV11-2	CASSSLKIKRGRTDTQYF	TGTGCCAGCAGCTCCCTCAAGATCAAGCGGGGTCGCACAGATACGCAGTATTTT
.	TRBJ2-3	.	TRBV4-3	CASSLGTLRHTDTQYF	TGCGCCAGCAGCCTAGGGACCCTCAGACACACAGATACGCAGTATTTT
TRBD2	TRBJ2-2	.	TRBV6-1	CASSTGRAWNTGELFF	TGTGCCAGCAGCACCGGGAGGGCCTGGAACACCGGGGAGCTGTTTTTT
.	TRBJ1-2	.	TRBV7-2	CASSLGRVNYGYTF	TGTGCCAGCAGCTTAGGGAGGGTTAACTATGGCTACACCTTC
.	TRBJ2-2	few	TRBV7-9	CASSLRTDGELFF	TGTGCCAGCAGCCTTCGGACAGACGGGGAGCTGTTTTTT
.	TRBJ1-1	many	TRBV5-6	CASSKKSNTEAFF	TGTGCCAGCAGCAAGAAGTCAAACACTGAAGCTTTCTTT
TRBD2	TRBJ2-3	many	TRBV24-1	CATSAGLAGGSYTDTQYF	TGTGCCACCAGTGCAGGACTAGCGGGGGGCTCCTACACAGATACGCAGTATTTT
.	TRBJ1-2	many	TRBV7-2	CASSLEANIGYTF	TGTGCCAGCAGCTTAGAAGCTAATATTGGCTACACCTTC
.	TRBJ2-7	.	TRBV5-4	CASSPSGGAGIYEQYF	TGTGCCAGCAGCCCTTCGGGGGGCGCAGGAATCTACGAGCAGTACTTC
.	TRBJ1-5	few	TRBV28	CASSSLAGINQPQHF	TGTGCCAGCAGTTCCCTGGCAGGGATAAATCAGCCCCAGCATTTT